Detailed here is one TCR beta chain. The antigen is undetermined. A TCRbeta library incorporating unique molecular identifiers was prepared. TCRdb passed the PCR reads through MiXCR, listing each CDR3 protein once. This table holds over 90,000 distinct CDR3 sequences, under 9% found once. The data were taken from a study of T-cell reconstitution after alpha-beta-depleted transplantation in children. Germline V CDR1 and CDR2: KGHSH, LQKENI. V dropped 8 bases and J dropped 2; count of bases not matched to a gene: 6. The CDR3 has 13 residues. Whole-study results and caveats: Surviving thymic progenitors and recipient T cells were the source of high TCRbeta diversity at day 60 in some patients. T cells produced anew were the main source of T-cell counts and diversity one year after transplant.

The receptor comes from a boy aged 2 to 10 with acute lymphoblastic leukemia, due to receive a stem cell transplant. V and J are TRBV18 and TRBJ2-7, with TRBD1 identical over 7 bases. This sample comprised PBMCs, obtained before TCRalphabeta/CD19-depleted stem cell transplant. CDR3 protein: CASNRGEAYEQYF. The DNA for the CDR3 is TGTGCCAGCAACAGGGGCGAAGCCTACGAGCAGTACTTC. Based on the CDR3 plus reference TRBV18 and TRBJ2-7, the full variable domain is NAGVMQNPRHLVRRRGQEARLRCSPMKGHSHVYWYRQLPEEGLKFMVYLQKENIIDESGMPKERFSAEFPKEGPSILRIQQVVRGDSAAYFCASNRGEAYEQYFGPGTRLTVT.